A single sample gave rise to the 27 T cell receptor beta chains below, sequenced in a study of identical twins. TCRdb used MiXCR to reprocess the 5' RACE reads, holding one entry per CDR3 protein. The sample includes about 720,000 distinct CDR3 sequences, 15% to 20% of them seen just once. Separately, the same data were catalogued under a study of T cells expressing NK-cell markers.

The sequenced material came from PBMCs. These receptor sequences come from a woman in her late teens or twenties in good health.

The chain recombines TRBV12-3 or TRBV12-4 with TRBJ1-1, with D tentatively TRBD1 (6 bases). V was shortened by 5 bases and J by 1 base, with 14 bases between the two germline ends. The CDR3 contains 15 residues. CDR3 amino acids: CASSPRPGANTEAFF. In DNA, the CDR3 is TGTGCCAGCAGTCCCCGCCCGGGGGCGAACACTGAAGCTTTCTTT.

The chain has TRBV7-9 and TRBJ1-5, with D maybe TRBD1 (5 bases). The CDR3 runs 14 residues. Germline V gene sequence: CDR1 SEHNR, CDR2 FQNEAQ (reference sequence). The V gene lost 5 bases and the J gene lost 5 bases, with 13 bases spanning the gap. This CDR3 is CASSRQGKDQPQHF. The CDR3 DNA reads TGTGCCAGCAGCCGTCAGGGAAAGGATCAGCCCCAGCATTTT.

For the CDR3, the DNA is TGTGCCAGCAAGTTGGAAGAAGTTTCCTATTCCGAGCAGTACTTC. Amino acids: CASKLEEVSYSEQYF. The gene calls are TRBV2 and TRBJ2-7, with unresolved D. The CDR3 consists of 15 residues. The V end lost 7 bases, the J end lost 6 bases, and 22 bases lay between the germline ends. CDR1 and CDR2 from the germline V gene are SNHLY and FYNNEI.

This clonotype was detected many times. The chain joins TRBV12-3 or TRBV12-4 to TRBJ2-5; weak D call: TRBD2 (5 bases). V was clipped by 8 bases and J by 3 bases, with 16 bases between them. This CDR3 region has 14 residues. DNA of the CDR3: TGTGCCAGCTGCCCCACGGGATTCAAAGAGACCCAGTACTTC. This codes for CASCPTGFKETQYF.

V gene TRBV12-5 combines with J gene TRBJ1-2; possibly TRBD1 for D (6 bases). Germline V CDR1 and CDR2: LGHNT, FRNRAP. The CDR3 contains 15 residues. The V end was cut by 3 bases, the J end by 8 bases, with 19 bases between. The DNA for the CDR3 is TGTGCTAGTGGTTTACTCACAGGGACTTTGTTCGGCTACACCTTC. Translating gives CASGLLTGTLFGYTF.

V and J are TRBV4-3 and TRBJ2-1; D gene ambiguous. Trimming took off 0 bases at V and 4 bases at J, with 10 bases between the two ends. Germline assignment: CDR1 LGHNA and CDR2 YSLEER. The CDR3 consists of 15 residues. The CDR3 bases are TGCGCCAGCAGCCAAGACCAGGCAGTTTACAATGAGCAGTTCTTC. This codes for CASSQDQAVYNEQFF.

The genes are TRBV10-3 and TRBJ2-1; 8 nucleotides line up with TRBD2. CDR1 ENHRY and CDR2 SYGVKD come from the germline V gene. The length of the CDR3 is 15 residues. Unmatched junction bases numbered 7, after V lost 8 bases and J lost 1 base. Written as DNA, the CDR3 is TGTGCCATCGGGGGGCGGGGGGCGTCCTACAATGAGCAGTTCTTC. Amino acid sequence: CAIGGRGASYNEQFF.

The chain uses TRBV7-9 and TRBJ2-7; no firm D call. V shed 4 bases and J shed 4 bases, with 23 bases lying between them. Per germline, CDR1 SEHNR and CDR2 FQNEAQ (reference sequence). CDR3 length: 17 residues. The CDR3 region is CASSSSPRLGRSYEQYF. The CDR3 DNA sequence: TGTGCCAGCAGCTCCTCCCCCCGACTGGGTAGGAGTTACGAGCAGTACTTC.

The chain joins TRBV7-6 to TRBJ2-7; D uncertain. The germline V gene encodes CDR1 SGHVS and CDR2 FNYEAQ. Between the trimmed V and J ends, which lost 1 base and 12 bases, there was a span of 13 bases. This CDR3 has 12 amino acids. For the CDR3, the DNA is TGTGCCAGCAGCTTAGATGGTGGTAATCCGTACTTC. This sequence encodes CASSLDGGNPYF.

The chain joins TRBV20-1 to TRBJ2-7; 16 bases map to TRBD2. The CDR3 is 16 amino acids. V trimming: 5 bases; J trimming: 4 bases; junction bases outside the gene matches: 8. Per germline, CDR1 DFQATT and CDR2 SNEGSKA (reference sequence). The CDR3 region is CSASGTSGRAGYEQYF. The CDR3 region has the DNA TGCAGTGCTTCCGGGACTAGCGGGAGGGCCGGGTACGAGCAGTACTTC.

This clonotype came up a few times. V gene TRBV29-1 combines with J gene TRBJ2-3; D possibly corresponds to TRBD2 (5 bases). Trimming shortened V by 6 bases and J by 4 bases, and 20 bases separated the two germline ends. Per germline, CDR1 SQVTM and CDR2 ANQGSEA. CDR3 length: 15 amino acids. The CDR3 region has the DNA TGCAGCGTCAACCCCCTCTTCGGGGATCCAGATACGCAGTATTTT. It codes for CSVNPLFGDPDTQYF.

There are a few counts of this clonotype. CDR3 nucleotides: TGTGCCAGCAGTTACCGGTGGGACTATGGCTACACCTTC. It specifies CASSYRWDYGYTF. The V gene is TRBV7-8, the J gene TRBJ1-2; no definite D call. In germline, CDR1 is SGHVS, CDR2 FQNEAQ. Trimming left V 6 bases short and J 3 bases short, with 11 bases between. The CDR3 totals 13 residues.

V usage is TRBV6-5 and J usage is TRBJ1-6; no firm D call. The CDR3 consists of 17 residues. Trimming cost V 0 bases and J 5 bases, with 14 bases left between them. From germline, CDR1 is MNHEY and CDR2 SVGAGI. Here the CDR3 DNA reads TGTGCCAGCAGTTACTCGATTTGGGCTAACGATAATTCACCCCTCCACTTT. The encoded protein is CASSYSIWANDNSPLHF.

The J gene is TRBJ2-2, the V gene TRBV20-1, with D possibly being TRBD1 (5 bases). Trimming left V 1 base short and J 6 bases short, with 12 bases between. From germline, CDR1 is DFQATT and CDR2 SNEGSKA (reference sequence). CDR3 length: 14 residues. In nucleotides, the CDR3 is TGCAGTGCTAGAGTAGGGGATGGGGCCGGGGAGCTGTTTTTT. Protein sequence: CSARVGDGAGELFF.

This chain joins TRBV11-3 and TRBJ2-1; 8 bases agree with TRBD2. From germline, CDR1 is SGHNT and CDR2 YENEEA. The CDR3 covers 15 residues. V lost 3 bases, J lost 7 bases, and 8 bases stayed unmatched. CDR3 in DNA: TGTGCCAGCAGCTTTCTCTCGGGGGGGCGGAATGAGCAGTTCTTC. Translated, it gives CASSFLSGGRNEQFF.

This rearrangement joins TRBV30 to TRBJ2-1, with unresolved D. Germline CDR1 and CDR2: GTSNPN and SVGIG (reference sequence). The V end was cut by 2 bases, the J end by 0 bases, with 8 bases between. The CDR3 consists of 14 residues. The CDR3 nucleotides are TGTGCCTGGAGTCCTGGGAACTCCTACAATGAGCAGTTCTTC. Amino acids: CAWSPGNSYNEQFF.

V gene TRBV11-3 combines with J gene TRBJ2-3; 8 positions agree with TRBD1. Germline loops: CDR1 SGHNT, CDR2 YENEEA. J lost 5 bases, V lost 4 bases, and 11 bases had no gene match. The CDR3 is 16 residues long. As DNA, the CDR3 is TGTGCCAGCAGCTATATATACGGACAGGGAGGAGATACGCAGTATTTT. It codes for CASSYIYGQGGDTQYF.

This clonotype has at least ten counts. The chain links TRBV15 to TRBJ1-2; D perhaps matches TRBD1 (5 bases). The CDR3 is 15 residues long. V was shortened by 4 bases and J by 6 bases, with 18 bases between the two germline ends. In germline, CDR1 is LNHNV, CDR2 YYDKDF (reference sequence). DNA for the CDR3: TGTGCCACCAGCACCCGAATTCCGGGACGGAATGGCTACACCTTC. Translated, it gives CATSTRIPGRNGYTF.

This clonotype was recorded a few times. V gene TRBV20-1 combines with J gene TRBJ2-7; 7 bases agree with TRBD1. The germline V gene has CDR1 DFQATT and CDR2 SNEGSKA (reference sequence). The length of the CDR3 is 11 residues. J lost 4 bases, V lost 7 bases, and 4 bases had no gene match. This CDR3 is CSVRQGYEQYF. The CDR3 DNA reads as TGCAGTGTCCGACAGGGATACGAGCAGTACTTC.

V usage is TRBV27 and J usage is TRBJ2-7; 9 bases line up with TRBD1. Germline trimming cut 7 bases from V and 6 bases from J; bases unmatched to any gene: 10. CDR3 size: 14 residues. Germline CDR1 is MNHEY and CDR2 is SMNVEV (reference sequence). The CDR3 nucleotides read TGTGCCAGCACCCCGGGACAGGGATTTCCCGAGCAGTACTTC. It specifies CASTPGQGFPEQYF.

The J gene is TRBJ2-1, the V gene TRBV6-2 or TRBV6-3; D is uncertain. Trimming cost V 7 bases and J 0 bases, with 7 bases left between them. This CDR3 has 13 residues. Germline CDR1 MNHEY, CDR2 SVGEGT. The CDR3 bases are TGTGCCAGCAAAAGGGTCTCCTACAATGAGCAGTTCTTC. It encodes CASKRVSYNEQFF.

The sample holds many counts of this clonotype. The genes are TRBV20-1 and TRBJ2-7; TRBD2 might be the D (6 bases). Trimming took off 5 bases at V and 5 bases at J, with 19 bases between the two ends. CDR1 is DFQATT, CDR2 SNEGSKA, per germline (reference sequence). This CDR3 is built from 14 residues. For the CDR3, the DNA is TGCAGTGCTCCCAATTTGGGGGGTAGCGACGAGCAGTACTTC. Its translation: CSAPNLGGSDEQYF.

The chain employs TRBV20-1 and TRBJ2-1, with TRBD2 identical over 8 bases. Germline V gene lookup returns CDR1 DFQATT and CDR2 SNEGSKA (reference sequence). The CDR3 consists of 13 residues. V was pared by 3 bases and J by 4 bases, with 2 bases of the junction left unmatched. DNA of the CDR3: TGCAGTGCTAGGGCGGGGGGATACAATGAGCAGTTCTTC. The encoded protein is CSARAGGYNEQFF.

This clonotype was counted between two and nine times. V and J are TRBV11-2 and TRBJ1-1; TRBD1 is a possible D gene (6 bases). Germline V gene sequence: CDR1 SGHAT, CDR2 FQNNGV. Trimming cost V 5 bases and J 3 bases, with 16 bases left between them. The CDR3 runs 15 residues. CDR3 DNA: TGTGCCAGCAGCCCATTGGTACAGGGCGACACTGAAGCTTTCTTT. Translation: CASSPLVQGDTEAFF.

V and J are TRBV5-1 and TRBJ2-5, with D perhaps assigned TRBD1 or TRBD2 (5 bases each). V was shortened by 2 bases and J by 2 bases, with 13 bases between the two germline ends. The germline gives CDR1 SGHRS, CDR2 YFSETQ. This CDR3 is 15 amino acids long. The DNA of the CDR3 is TGCGCCAGCAGCTTCGGGTGGGACGTACAAGAGACCCAGTACTTC. It specifies CASSFGWDVQETQYF.

This clonotype has only a few counts. This sequence joins TRBV6-5 and TRBJ2-1; possibly TRBD1 for D (6 bases). The CDR3 contains 15 residues. Germline V gene lookup returns CDR1 MNHEY and CDR2 SVGAGI. Between the trimmed V and J ends, which lost 6 bases and 8 bases, there was a span of 20 bases. The CDR3 loop is CASSVMGAGWDEQFF. As DNA, the CDR3 is TGTGCCAGCAGCGTGATGGGGGCCGGCTGGGATGAGCAGTTCTTC.

V and J are TRBV11-2 and TRBJ2-1, with D possibly being TRBD2 (6 bases). The germline V gene encodes CDR1 SGHAT and CDR2 FQNNGV. V lost 3 bases and J lost 8, with 14 bases in between. The CDR3 extends over 14 amino acids. CDR3: CASSFLAKVDEQFF. The CDR3 nucleotides are TGTGCCAGCAGCTTCCTAGCGAAGGTAGATGAGCAGTTCTTC.